The 30 T cell receptor beta chains reported below all come from one sample, sequenced in a study of shared clonotypes between healthy human individuals. Sequenced by immunoSEQ multiplex PCR; TCRdb stores in-frame clones only, minus some. The repertoire has around 500,000 clones, over 60% of them found once; the top ten carry over 10%. The sequenced sample consisted of PBMCs. These receptor sequences come from a woman between 35 and 50 years old in good health. Some clones in this sample may be carry-over from other donors' samples.

This chain uses TRBV5-6 with TRBJ1-2; D is perhaps TRBD1 (5 bases). The germline CDR1 and CDR2 sequences are SGHDT and YYEEEE. The ends were cut back, 0 bases at V and 0 bases at J, with 21 bases in the middle. The CDR3 spans 19 residues. CDR3 sequence reads: CASSLAMPAVRGTNYGYTF. In DNA form, the CDR3 reads TGTGCCAGCAGCTTGGCCATGCCTGCCGTGAGGGGAACTAACTATGGCTACACCTTC.

Turning to this clone: A much larger clone lies a single base off, so this may be a read error. V usage is TRBV25-1 and J usage is TRBJ1-5; weak D call: TRBD1 (5 bases). Germline CDR1 MGHDK, CDR2 SYGVNS. V lost 2 bases, J lost 6 bases, and 17 bases lay in between. The CDR3 loop spans 16 amino acids. The CDR3 protein is CASSEMDGGDGQPQHF. CDR3 in DNA: TGTGCCAGCAGTGAAATGGACGGGGGGGATGGTCAGCCCCAGCATTTT. Combining the CDR3 with reference TRBV25-1 and TRBJ1-5 gives the whole variable domain EADIYQTPRYLVIGTGKKITLECSQTMGHDKMYWYQQDPGMELHLIHYSYGVNSTEKGDLSSESTVSRIRTEHFPLTLESARPSHTSQYLCASSEMDGGDGQPQHFGDGTRLSIL.

Concerning this clone: Other DNA sequences in this sample translate to the same CDR3. The CDR3 protein is CASSFSDRGHQPQHF. CDR3 nucleotide sequence: TGTGCCAGCAGTTTCTCGGACAGGGGTCACCAGCCCCAGCATTTT. The rearrangement uses TRBV28 and TRBJ1-5; 9 nucleotides match TRBD1. With 3 bases clipped from V and 7 bases from J, the junction kept 7 bases outside the gene matches. This CDR3 has 15 residues. Per germline, CDR1 MDHEN and CDR2 SYDVKM.

The chain has TRBV9 and TRBJ2-2, with TRBD2 matching 11 bases. Trimming at V came to 6 bases and at J to 4 bases, leaving 5 bases not matched to a gene. This CDR3 spans 15 amino acids. Germline values: CDR1 SGDLS, CDR2 YYNGEE. The CDR3 DNA reads as TGTGCCAGCACCATAGCGGGAGGGGGCACCGGGGAGCTGTTTTTT. Translated: CASTIAGGGTGELFF. The variable domain in full, with the rest retrieved from reference TRBV9 and TRBJ2-2, is DSGVTQTPKHLITATGQRVTLRCSPRSGDLSVYWYQQSLDQGLQFLIQYYNGEERAKGNILERFSAQQFPDLHSELNLSSLELGDSALYFCASTIAGGGTGELFFGEGSRLTVL.

Many counts were recorded for this clone. The chain combines TRBV10-3 with TRBJ1-5; no clear D gene. The CDR3 spans 12 residues. CDR1 ENHRY and CDR2 SYGVKD come from the germline V gene. Trimming removed 8 bases at V and 0 bases at J, with 5 bases between. The CDR3 DNA follows: TGTGCCATCGGGGATAGCAATCAGCCCCAGCATTTT. Amino acid sequence: CAIGDSNQPQHF.

The V gene is TRBV4-2, the J gene TRBJ1-1, with D hard to call. Trimming shortened V by 2 bases and J by 1 base, and 8 bases separated the two germline ends. Germline-derived CDR1 and CDR2 are LGHNA and YNFKEQ. The CDR3 loop spans 14 amino acids. The CDR3 loop is CASSQTRTNTEAFF. As DNA, the CDR3 is TGTGCCAGCAGCCAAACGAGAACGAACACTGAAGCTTTCTTT.

This rearrangement joins TRBV5-8 to TRBJ2-3, with D perhaps TRBD2 (5 bases). The length of the CDR3 is 15 residues. Germline V gives CDR1 SGHTS, CDR2 YDEGEE. Trimming removed 0 bases at V and 2 bases at J, with 10 bases between. This chain's CDR3 is CASSLGYGNTDTQYF. CDR3 coding DNA: TGTGCCAGCAGCTTGGGGTACGGGAACACAGATACGCAGTATTTT.

CDR3 nucleotides: TGTGCCAGCAGTGTGCTAGCGGGAAACAACTACGAGCAGTACTTC. Its translation is CASSVLAGNNYEQYF. The chain employs TRBV6-1 and TRBJ2-7; 9 bases line up with TRBD2. The V gene end was trimmed by 4 bases and the J gene end by 3 bases; junction bases not matched to a gene: 7. The germline V gene has CDR1 MNHNS and CDR2 SASEGT. This CDR3 is built from 15 residues.

To note about this clone: This likely came from a read error, as a far larger clone is one base away. The chain joins TRBV28 to TRBJ1-2; D is unresolved. Germline CDR1 is MDHEN and CDR2 is SYDVKM. The CDR3 spans 12 residues. CDR3 residues: CACSLRLYGYTF. In DNA form, the CDR3 reads TGTGCCTGCAGTTTAAGGCTCTATGGCTACACCTTC.

The V gene is TRBV29-1, the J gene TRBJ2-1, with D possibly TRBD1 on 6 matching bases. The CDR3 runs 13 residues. The V gene lost 4 bases and the J gene lost 6 bases, with 13 bases spanning the gap. Germline CDR1 reads SQVTM; CDR2 reads ANQGSEA. CDR3 amino acids: CSVAKDSSNEQFF. CDR3 nucleotide sequence: TGCAGCGTTGCCAAGGACAGCAGCAATGAGCAGTTCTTC.

In its sample, this clone was seen once. A far larger clone is only one base removed, so a read error is likely. This chain links TRBV6-5 with TRBJ2-5; D might be TRBD2 (5 bases). This CDR3 is built from 15 residues. Germline CDR1 reads MNHEY; CDR2 reads SVGAGI. CDR3 sequence (DNA): TGTGCCAGCAGTCACTCGGAGGCAGGACAAGAGACCCAGTACTTC. This sequence encodes CASSHSEAGQETQYF.

Details on this clone: Other DNA sequences in this sample translate to the same CDR3. The chain couples TRBV5-6 to TRBJ2-7, with TRBD2 matching over 8 bases. V lost 3 bases, J lost 2 bases, and 4 bases stayed unmatched. The CDR3 covers 14 residues. The germline V gene encodes CDR1 SGHDT and CDR2 YYEEEE. CDR3 nucleotides: TGTGCCAGCAGCTCTCCGGGACTAGCCTACGAGCAGTACTTC. Protein product: CASSSPGLAYEQYF.

V and J are TRBV29-1 and TRBJ2-3, with 7 positions matching TRBD2. V lost 7 bases, J lost 2 bases, and 6 bases stayed unmatched. Germline V gene lookup returns CDR1 SQVTM and CDR2 ANQGSEA. This CDR3 has 13 residues. The CDR3 region is CSARTRLTDTQYF. In DNA, the CDR3 is TGCAGCGCCCGGACTAGGCTCACAGATACGCAGTATTTT.

The V gene is TRBV5-1, the J gene TRBJ2-3; TRBD1 might be the D (6 bases). CDR3 size: 15 residues. Trimming removed 3 bases from V and 1 base from J, with 12 bases in between. The germline V gene has CDR1 SGHRS and CDR2 YFSETQ. Here the CDR3 reads CASSSWTAGTDTQYF. The CDR3 DNA is TGCGCCAGCAGCTCCTGGACAGCCGGCACAGATACGCAGTATTTT.

This clone was seen only a few times. The gene calls are TRBV11-2 and TRBJ1-1; D perhaps matches TRBD1 (6 bases). This CDR3 has 16 amino acids. Germline V gene sequence: CDR1 SGHAT, CDR2 FQNNGV. V lost 0 bases to trimming and J lost 0 bases, with 11 bases between them. The CDR3 DNA follows: TGTGCCAGCAGCTTAGATCGAGGGGGAGTGAACACTGAAGCTTTCTTT. This sequence encodes CASSLDRGGVNTEAFF.

The CDR3 DNA reads TGTGCCAGCTCACCAGGGACAGCGAACACTGAAGCTTTCTTT. This translates into CASSPGTANTEAFF. The chain couples TRBV18 to TRBJ1-1, with TRBD1 identical over 7 bases. This CDR3 spans 14 amino acids. Per the germline V gene, CDR1 is KGHSH and CDR2 is LQKENI. V shed 2 bases and J 1 base; nucleotides not matched to a gene: 1.

The table lists this clone with many counts. The chain links TRBV7-9 to TRBJ1-2, with TRBD1 matching over 7 bases. CDR1 is SEHNR and CDR2 is FQNEAQ in the germline V gene (reference sequence). The CDR3 extends over 13 amino acids. After removal of 7 bases from V and 7 bases from J, the junction contained 9 bases not matched to a gene. CDR3 sequence: CASNRQGEGGYTF. In nucleotides, the CDR3 is TGTGCCAGCAACCGACAGGGAGAGGGTGGCTACACCTTC.

The gene calls are TRBV9 and TRBJ2-1; 9 bases map to TRBD2. After removal of 3 bases from V and 5 bases from J, the junction contained 6 bases not matched to a gene. Germline values: CDR1 SGDLS, CDR2 YYNGEE. The CDR3 spans 15 residues. CDR3 DNA sequence: TGTGCCAGCAGCGGTAGCGGGAGCGGCAACAATGAGCAGTTCTTC. Protein product: CASSGSGSGNNEQFF.

The chain couples TRBV27 to TRBJ2-5; 13 positions agree with TRBD2. Germline values: CDR1 MNHEY, CDR2 SMNVEV (reference sequence). The V and J ends lost 4 bases and 5 bases, in that order; junction bases with no gene match: 7. This CDR3 has 16 residues. CDR3 nucleotide sequence: TGTGCCAGCAGTTCCGGACTAGCGGGAGTAGGGGAGACCCAGTACTTC. Amino acids: CASSSGLAGVGETQYF.

This clone was counted between two and nine times. The chain links TRBV19 to TRBJ1-2; TRBD1 might be the D (6 bases). V was pared by 7 bases and J by 4 bases, with 16 bases between. The germline V gene encodes CDR1 LNHDA and CDR2 SQIVND (reference sequence). The CDR3 contains 14 residues. The CDR3 DNA reads TGTGCCAGTACCCAAGCAGGGGCCGGCTATGGCTACACCTTC. Amino acid sequence: CASTQAGAGYGYTF.

J is TRBJ2-7 and V is TRBV28; TRBD1 is a possible D gene (6 bases). The CDR3 sequence is 15 residues long. CDR1 is MDHEN and CDR2 is SYDVKM in the germline V gene. V was clipped by 6 bases and J by 3 bases, with 18 bases between them. This CDR3 is CASRKTFGQSYEQYF. The CDR3 nucleotides are TGTGCCAGCAGAAAAACCTTCGGACAGAGCTACGAGCAGTACTTC.

This chain joins TRBV29-1 and TRBJ2-3, with D possibly TRBD2 on 5 matching bases. V was shortened by 8 bases and J by 2 bases, with 11 bases between the two germline ends. Germline V gene sequence: CDR1 SQVTM, CDR2 ANQGSEA. There are 12 residues in the CDR3. The CDR3 nucleotides are TGCAGCTCCACCGGGAACACAGATACGCAGTATTTT. It encodes CSSTGNTDTQYF.

The V call is TRBV29-1, the J call TRBJ1-2; D gene uncertain. Trimming removed 4 bases from V and 8 bases from J, with 17 bases in between. This CDR3 is built from 13 residues. Germline V gene lookup returns CDR1 SQVTM and CDR2 ANQGSEA. CDR3 bases: TGCAGCGTTGTGGATTGGAGCGTTCGGGGCTACACCTTC. Protein: CSVVDWSVRGYTF.

This clone has only a few counts. The rearrangement uses TRBV6-1 and TRBJ1-1, with D hard to call. Germline values: CDR1 MNHNS, CDR2 SASEGT. The CDR3 has 13 residues. The ends were cut back, 5 bases at V and 3 bases at J, with 10 bases in the middle. DNA for the CDR3: TGTGCCAGCAGTCACCGGGCGTACACTGAAGCTTTCTTT. Protein sequence: CASSHRAYTEAFF.

This chain links TRBV5-5 with TRBJ2-7, with 7 positions matching TRBD1. The V gene's germline CDR1 is SGHKS and CDR2 YYEKEE (reference sequence). Trimming removed 6 bases from V and 4 bases from J; junction bases left unmatched: 13. The CDR3 runs 15 residues. CDR3 residues: CASTPRTGSSYEQYF. The CDR3 DNA sequence: TGTGCCAGCACCCCCCGGACAGGATCGTCTTACGAGCAGTACTTC. Supplemented by reference TRBV5-5 and TRBJ2-7, the full variable domain reads DAGVTQSPTHLIKTRGQQVTLRCSPISGHKSVSWYQQVLGQGPQFIFQYYEKEERGRGNFPDRFSARQFPNYSSELNVNALLLGDSALYLCASTPRTGSSYEQYFGPGTRLTVT.

As regards this clone: Other DNA sequences within the sample encode an identical CDR3. The V gene is TRBV7-2, the J gene TRBJ2-3, with D possibly being TRBD1 (6 bases). V lost 5 bases to trimming and J lost 0 bases, with 12 bases between them. Germline values: CDR1 SGHTA, CDR2 FQGNSA. The CDR3 runs to 15 residues. This CDR3 reads CASSLGQPSTDTQYF. CDR3 nucleotides: TGTGCCAGCAGCCTAGGACAGCCAAGCACAGATACGCAGTATTTT. Based on the CDR3 plus reference TRBV7-2 and TRBJ2-3, the full variable domain is GAGVSQSPSNKVTEKGKDVELRCDPISGHTALYWYRQSLGQGLEFLIYFQGNSAPDKSGLPSDRFSAERTGGSVSTLTIQRTQQEDSAVYLCASSLGQPSTDTQYFGPGTRLTVL.

V usage is TRBV4-1 and J usage is TRBJ2-3, with no clear D. Trimming removed 1 base at V and 2 bases at J, with 7 bases between. Germline values: CDR1 MGHRA, CDR2 YSYEKL. The CDR3 spans 14 residues. The CDR3 here is CASSQGTVTDTQYF. The CDR3 DNA follows: TGCGCCAGCAGCCAAGGGACCGTCACAGATACGCAGTATTTT.

The chain carries TRBV5-1 and TRBJ1-3; 9 positions agree with TRBD1. Germline CDR1 reads SGHRS; CDR2 reads YFSETQ. J was trimmed by 0 bases and V by 4 bases; bases with no gene match: 5. There are 16 residues in the CDR3. The CDR3 coding sequence is TGCGCCAGCAGCCCGGACAGGGGCAGCTCTGGAAACACCATATATTTT. It encodes CASSPDRGSSGNTIYF.

This chain uses TRBV5-1 with TRBJ2-5, with 14 bases identical to TRBD2. The V gene end was trimmed by 6 bases and the J gene end by 2 bases; junction bases not matched to a gene: 6. The length of the CDR3 is 16 residues. Germline CDR1 SGHRS, CDR2 YFSETQ. The CDR3 loop reads CASIFGLAGGQETQYF. CDR3 bases: TGCGCCAGCATCTTCGGACTAGCGGGAGGACAAGAGACCCAGTACTTC.

The chain joins TRBV6-5 to TRBJ2-2, with a possible D match to TRBD2 (6 bases). The CDR3 totals 15 residues. Trimming pared 0 bases from V and 4 bases from J, leaving 9 bases between. CDR1 is MNHEY, CDR2 SVGAGI, per germline. CDR3 coding DNA: TGTGCCAGCAGTTACTCCCGACTAGTCACCGGGGAGCTGTTTTTT. Translation: CASSYSRLVTGELFF.